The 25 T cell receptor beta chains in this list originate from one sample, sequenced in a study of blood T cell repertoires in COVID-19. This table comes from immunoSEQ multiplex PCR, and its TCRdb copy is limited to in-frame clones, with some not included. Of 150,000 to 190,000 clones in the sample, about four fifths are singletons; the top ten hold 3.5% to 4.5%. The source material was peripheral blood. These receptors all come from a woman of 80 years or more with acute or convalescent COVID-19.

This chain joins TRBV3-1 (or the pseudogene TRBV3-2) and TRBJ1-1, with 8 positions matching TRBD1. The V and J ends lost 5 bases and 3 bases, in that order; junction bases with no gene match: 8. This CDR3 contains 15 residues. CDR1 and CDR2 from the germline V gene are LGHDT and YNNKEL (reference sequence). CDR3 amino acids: CASSFHGQGHTEAFF. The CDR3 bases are TGTGCCAGCAGCTTTCACGGACAGGGACACACTGAAGCTTTCTTT.

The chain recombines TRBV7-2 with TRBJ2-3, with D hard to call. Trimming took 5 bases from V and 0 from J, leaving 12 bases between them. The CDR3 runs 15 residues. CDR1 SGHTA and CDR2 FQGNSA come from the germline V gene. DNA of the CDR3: TGTGCCAGCAGCCCCCGTCTTATTAGCACAGATACGCAGTATTTT. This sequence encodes CASSPRLISTDTQYF.

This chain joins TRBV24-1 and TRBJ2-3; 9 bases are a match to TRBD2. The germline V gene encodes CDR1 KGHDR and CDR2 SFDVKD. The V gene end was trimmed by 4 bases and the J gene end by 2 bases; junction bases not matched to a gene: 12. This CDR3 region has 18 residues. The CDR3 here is CATSDPEGSGGSTDTQYF. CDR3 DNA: TGTGCCACCAGTGACCCCGAGGGTAGCGGGGGTTCCACAGATACGCAGTATTTT.

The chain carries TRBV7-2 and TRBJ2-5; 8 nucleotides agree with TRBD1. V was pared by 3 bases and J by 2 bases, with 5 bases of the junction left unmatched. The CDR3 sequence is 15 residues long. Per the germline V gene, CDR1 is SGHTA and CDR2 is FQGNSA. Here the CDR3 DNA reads TGTGCCAGCAGCTTTGGACAGGGAGCACAAGAGACCCAGTACTTC. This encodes CASSFGQGAQETQYF.

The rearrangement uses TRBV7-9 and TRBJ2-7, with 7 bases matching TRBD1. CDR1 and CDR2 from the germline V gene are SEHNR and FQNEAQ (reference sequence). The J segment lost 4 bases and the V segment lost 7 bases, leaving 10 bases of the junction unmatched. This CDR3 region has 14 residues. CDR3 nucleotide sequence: TGTGCCAGCATCCCCTCGGGCAGGGGGTACGAGCAGTACTTC. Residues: CASIPSGRGYEQYF. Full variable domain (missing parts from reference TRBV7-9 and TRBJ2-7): DTGVSQNPRHKITKRGQNVTFRCDPISEHNRLYWYRQTLGQGPEFLTYFQNEAQLEKSRLLSDRFSAERPKGSFSTLEIQRTEQGDSAMYLCASIPSGRGYEQYFGPGTRLTVT.

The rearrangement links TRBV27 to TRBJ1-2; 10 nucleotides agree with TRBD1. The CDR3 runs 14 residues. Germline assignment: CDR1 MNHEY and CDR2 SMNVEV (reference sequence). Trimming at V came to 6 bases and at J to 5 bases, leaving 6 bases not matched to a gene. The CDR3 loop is CASRSTGGGYGYTF. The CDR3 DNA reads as TGTGCCAGCAGGTCGACAGGGGGCGGGTATGGCTACACCTTC.

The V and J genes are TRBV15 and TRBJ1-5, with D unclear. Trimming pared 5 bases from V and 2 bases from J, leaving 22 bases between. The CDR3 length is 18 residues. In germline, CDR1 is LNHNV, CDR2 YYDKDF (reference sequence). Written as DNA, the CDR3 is TGTGCCACCAGCCCCTCCCGGAGGCTTCTGCGGGGCAATCAGCCCCAGCATTTT. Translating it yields CATSPSRRLLRGNQPQHF.

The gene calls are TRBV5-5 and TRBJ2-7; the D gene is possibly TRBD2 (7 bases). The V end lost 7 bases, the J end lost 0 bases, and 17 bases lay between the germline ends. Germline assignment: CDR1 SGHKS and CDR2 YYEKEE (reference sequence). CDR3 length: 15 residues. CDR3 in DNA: TGTGCCAGCGGGAGGGGGGTTTCCGTCTCCTACGAGCAGTACTTC. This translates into CASGRGVSVSYEQYF.

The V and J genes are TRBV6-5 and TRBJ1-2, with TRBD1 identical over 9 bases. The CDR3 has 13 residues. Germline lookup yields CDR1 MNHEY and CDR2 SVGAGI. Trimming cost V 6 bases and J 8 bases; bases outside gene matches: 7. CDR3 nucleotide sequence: TGTGCCAGCAGCACACAGGGGGCGGAAGGCTACACCTTC. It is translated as CASSTQGAEGYTF.

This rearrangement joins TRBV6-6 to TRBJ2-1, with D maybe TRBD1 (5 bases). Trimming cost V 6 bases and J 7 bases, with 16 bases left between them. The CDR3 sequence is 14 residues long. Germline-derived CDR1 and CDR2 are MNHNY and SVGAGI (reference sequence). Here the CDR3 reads CASSLLTENNEQFF. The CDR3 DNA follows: TGTGCCAGCAGCCTCCTGACAGAGAATAATGAGCAGTTCTTC.

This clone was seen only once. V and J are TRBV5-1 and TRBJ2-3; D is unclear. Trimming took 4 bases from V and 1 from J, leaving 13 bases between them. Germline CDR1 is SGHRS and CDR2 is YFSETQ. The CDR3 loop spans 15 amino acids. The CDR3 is CASSRAGHGTDTQYF. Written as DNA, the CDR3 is TGCGCCAGCAGCCGAGCTGGGCACGGCACAGATACGCAGTATTTT.

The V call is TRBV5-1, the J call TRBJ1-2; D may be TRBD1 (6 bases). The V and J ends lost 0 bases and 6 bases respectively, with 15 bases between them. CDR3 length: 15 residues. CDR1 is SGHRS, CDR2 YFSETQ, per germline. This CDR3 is CASSLEQGIRDGYTF. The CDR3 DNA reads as TGCGCCAGCAGCTTGGAACAGGGTATTCGGGATGGCTACACCTTC. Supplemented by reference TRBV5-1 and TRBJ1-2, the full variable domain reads KAGVTQTPRYLIKTRGQQVTLSCSPISGHRSVSWYQQTPGQGLQFLFEYFSETQRNKGNFPGRFSGRQFSNSRSEMNVSTLELGDSALYLCASSLEQGIRDGYTFGSGTRLTVV.

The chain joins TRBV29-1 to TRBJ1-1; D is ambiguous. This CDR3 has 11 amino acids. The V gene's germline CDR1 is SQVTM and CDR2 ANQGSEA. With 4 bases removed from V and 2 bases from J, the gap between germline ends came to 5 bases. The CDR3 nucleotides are TGCAGCGTTGTGTCAAACACTGAAGCTTTCTTT. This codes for CSVVSNTEAFF.

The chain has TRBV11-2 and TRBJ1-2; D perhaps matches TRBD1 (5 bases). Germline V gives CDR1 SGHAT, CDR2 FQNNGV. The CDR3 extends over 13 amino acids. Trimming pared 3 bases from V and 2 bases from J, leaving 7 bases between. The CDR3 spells CASSLGLNYGYTF. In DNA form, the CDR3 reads TGTGCCAGCAGCTTGGGACTGAACTATGGCTACACCTTC. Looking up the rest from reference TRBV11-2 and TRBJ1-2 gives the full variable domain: EAGVAQSPRYKIIEKRQSVAFWCNPISGHATLYWYQQILGQGPKLLIQFQNNGVVDDSQLPKDRFSAERLKGVDSTLKIQPAKLEDSAVYLCASSLGLNYGYTFGSGTRLTVV.

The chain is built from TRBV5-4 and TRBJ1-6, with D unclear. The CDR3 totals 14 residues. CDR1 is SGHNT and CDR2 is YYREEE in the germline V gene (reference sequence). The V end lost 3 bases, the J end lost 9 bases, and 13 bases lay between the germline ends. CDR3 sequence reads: CASSSLDSSSPLHF. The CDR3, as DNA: TGTGCCAGCAGCTCTTTAGACTCGAGTTCACCCCTCCACTTT.

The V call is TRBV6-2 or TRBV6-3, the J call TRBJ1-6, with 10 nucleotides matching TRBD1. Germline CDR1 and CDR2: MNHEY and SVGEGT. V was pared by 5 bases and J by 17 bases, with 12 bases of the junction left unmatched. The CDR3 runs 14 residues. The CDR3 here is CASSPRDRGPIFHF. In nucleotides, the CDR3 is TGTGCCAGCAGTCCCCGGGACAGGGGACCTATCTTCCACTTT.

CDR3 loop: CASSPLRNTEAFF. The CDR3 DNA is TGTGCCAGCTCACCATTGAGGAACACTGAAGCTTTCTTT. V and J are TRBV18 and TRBJ1-1; D is undetermined. Germline lookup yields CDR1 KGHSH and CDR2 LQKENI. Trimming removed 2 bases from V and 1 base from J, with 5 bases in between. This CDR3 has 13 amino acids.

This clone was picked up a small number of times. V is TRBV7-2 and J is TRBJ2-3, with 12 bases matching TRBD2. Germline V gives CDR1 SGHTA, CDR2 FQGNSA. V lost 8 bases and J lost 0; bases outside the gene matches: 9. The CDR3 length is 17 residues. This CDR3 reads CASCSGTSGFSTDTQYF. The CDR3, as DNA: TGTGCCAGCTGCTCCGGGACTAGCGGGTTTAGCACAGATACGCAGTATTTT. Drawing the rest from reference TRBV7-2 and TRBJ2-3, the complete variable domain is GAGVSQSPSNKVTEKGKDVELRCDPISGHTALYWYRQSLGQGLEFLIYFQGNSAPDKSGLPSDRFSAERTGGSVSTLTIQRTQQEDSAVYLCASCSGTSGFSTDTQYFGPGTRLTVL.

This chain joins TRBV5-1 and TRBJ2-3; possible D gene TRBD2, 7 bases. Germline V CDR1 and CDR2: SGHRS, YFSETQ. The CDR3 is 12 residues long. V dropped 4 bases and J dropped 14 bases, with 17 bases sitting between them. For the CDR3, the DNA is TGCGCCAGCAGCGGGGGGGCCGCAGGGTCGTATTTT. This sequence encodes CASSGGAAGSYF.

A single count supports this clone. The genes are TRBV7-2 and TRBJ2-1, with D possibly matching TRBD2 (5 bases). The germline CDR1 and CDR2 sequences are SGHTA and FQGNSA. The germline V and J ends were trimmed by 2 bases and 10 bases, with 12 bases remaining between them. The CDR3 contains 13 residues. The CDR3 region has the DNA TGTGCCAGCAGCTTATACGGGGTCAGAGAGCAGTTCTTC. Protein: CASSLYGVREQFF. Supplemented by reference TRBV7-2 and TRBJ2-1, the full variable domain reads GAGVSQSPSNKVTEKGKDVELRCDPISGHTALYWYRQSLGQGLEFLIYFQGNSAPDKSGLPSDRFSAERTGGSVSTLTIQRTQQEDSAVYLCASSLYGVREQFFGPGTRLTVL.

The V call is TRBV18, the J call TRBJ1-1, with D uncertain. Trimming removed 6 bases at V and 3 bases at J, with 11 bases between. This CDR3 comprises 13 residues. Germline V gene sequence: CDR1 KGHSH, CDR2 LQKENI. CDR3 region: CASSSLGDTEAFF. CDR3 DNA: TGTGCCAGCTCGTCCCTAGGAGACACTGAAGCTTTCTTT.

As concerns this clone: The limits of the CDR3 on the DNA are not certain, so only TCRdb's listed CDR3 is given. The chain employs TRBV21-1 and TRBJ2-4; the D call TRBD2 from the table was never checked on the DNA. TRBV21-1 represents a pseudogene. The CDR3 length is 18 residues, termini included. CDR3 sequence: CASSKTLWASGTVNIQYF.

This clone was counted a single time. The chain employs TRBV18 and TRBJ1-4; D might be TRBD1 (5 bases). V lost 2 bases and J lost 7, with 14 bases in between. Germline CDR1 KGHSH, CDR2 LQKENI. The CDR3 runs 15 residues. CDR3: CASSPVDSYSEKLFF. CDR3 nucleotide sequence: TGTGCCAGCTCACCAGTAGACAGCTACAGTGAAAAACTGTTTTTT.

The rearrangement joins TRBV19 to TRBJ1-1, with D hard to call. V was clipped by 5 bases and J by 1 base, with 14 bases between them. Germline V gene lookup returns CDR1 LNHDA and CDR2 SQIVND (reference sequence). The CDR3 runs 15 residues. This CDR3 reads CASSQQAEGNTEAFF. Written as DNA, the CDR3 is TGTGCCAGTAGTCAGCAGGCGGAGGGGAACACTGAAGCTTTCTTT.

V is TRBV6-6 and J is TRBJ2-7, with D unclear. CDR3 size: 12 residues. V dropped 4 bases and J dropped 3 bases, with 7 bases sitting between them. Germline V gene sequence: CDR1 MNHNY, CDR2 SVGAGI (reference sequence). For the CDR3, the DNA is TGTGCCAGCAGTTTTTCGGGCTACGAGCAGTACTTC. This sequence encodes CASSFSGYEQYF.